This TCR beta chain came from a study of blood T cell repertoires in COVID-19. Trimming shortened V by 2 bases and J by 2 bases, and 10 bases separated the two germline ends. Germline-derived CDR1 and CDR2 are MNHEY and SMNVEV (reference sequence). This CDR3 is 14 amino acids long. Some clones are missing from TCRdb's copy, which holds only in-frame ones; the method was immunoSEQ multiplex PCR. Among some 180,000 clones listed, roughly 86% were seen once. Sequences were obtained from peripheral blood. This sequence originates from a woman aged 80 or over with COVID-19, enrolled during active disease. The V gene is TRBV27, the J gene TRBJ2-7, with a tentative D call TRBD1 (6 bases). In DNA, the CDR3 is TGTGCCAGCAGTTTACGGACAGACCCCTACGAGCAGTACTTC. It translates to CASSLRTDPYEQYF.